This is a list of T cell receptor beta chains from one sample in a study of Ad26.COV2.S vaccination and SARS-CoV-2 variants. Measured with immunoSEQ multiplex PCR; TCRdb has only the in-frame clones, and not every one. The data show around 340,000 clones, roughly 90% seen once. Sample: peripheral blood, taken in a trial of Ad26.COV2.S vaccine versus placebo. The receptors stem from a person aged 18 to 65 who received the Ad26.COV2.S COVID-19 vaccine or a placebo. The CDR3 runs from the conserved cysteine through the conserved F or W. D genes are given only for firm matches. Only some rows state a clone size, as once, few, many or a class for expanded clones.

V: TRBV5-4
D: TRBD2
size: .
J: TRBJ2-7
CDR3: CASSLALAGGPYEQYF
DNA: TGTGCCAGCAGCTTGGCCCTAGCGGGAGGGCCCTACGAGCAGTACTTC

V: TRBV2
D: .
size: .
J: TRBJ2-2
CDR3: CASSGDGTGELFF
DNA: TGTGCCAGCAGTGGGGATGGCACCGGGGAGCTGTTTTTT

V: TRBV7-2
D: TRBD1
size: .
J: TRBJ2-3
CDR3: CASSLVGQGRTDTQYF
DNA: TGTGCCAGCAGCTTAGTTGGACAGGGGAGGACAGATACGCAGTATTTT

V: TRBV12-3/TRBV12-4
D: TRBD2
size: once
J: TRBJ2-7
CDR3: CASTRTSQGEQYF
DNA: TGTGCCAGCACCAGGACTAGCCAGGGCGAGCAGTACTTC

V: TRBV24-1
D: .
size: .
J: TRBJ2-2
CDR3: CATSQSGGTGELFF
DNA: TGTGCCACCAGTCAATCCGGAGGCACCGGGGAGCTGTTTTTT

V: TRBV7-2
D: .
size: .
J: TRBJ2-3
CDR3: CASSLAGLSTDTQYF
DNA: TGTGCCAGCAGCTTGGCCGGGTTGAGCACAGATACGCAGTATTTT

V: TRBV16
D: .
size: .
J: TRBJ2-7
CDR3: CASSQSVGSYEQYF
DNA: TGTGCCAGCAGCCAATCGGTCGGCAGCTACGAGCAGTACTTC

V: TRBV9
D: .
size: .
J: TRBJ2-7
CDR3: CASSVNGSPSDEQYF
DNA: TGTGCCAGCAGCGTTAACGGAAGCCCCTCGGACGAGCAGTACTTC

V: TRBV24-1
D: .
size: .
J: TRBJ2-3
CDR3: CATSQGLGTLADTQYF
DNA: TGTGCCACCAGTCAGGGACTGGGGACTTTGGCAGATACGCAGTATTTT

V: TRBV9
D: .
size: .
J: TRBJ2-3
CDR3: CASSLEEVDTQYF
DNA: TGTGCCAGCAGCTTAGAGGAGGTCGATACGCAGTATTTT

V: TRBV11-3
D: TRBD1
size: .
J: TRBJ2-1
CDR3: CASSLEFGQGATNEQFF
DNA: TGTGCCAGCAGCTTAGAATTTGGCCAGGGGGCAACCAATGAGCAGTTCTTC

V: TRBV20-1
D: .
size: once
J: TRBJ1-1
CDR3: CSVGQPEAFF
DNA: TGCAGTGTCGGACAGCCTGAAGCTTTCTTT

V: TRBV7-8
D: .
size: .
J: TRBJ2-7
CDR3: CASSLSEFLLPYEQYF
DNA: TGTGCCAGCAGCTTATCTGAGTTTCTTTTGCCCTACGAGCAGTACTTC

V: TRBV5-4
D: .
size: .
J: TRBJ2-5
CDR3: CASSLRGIETQYF
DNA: TGTGCCAGCAGCTTAAGGGGAATAGAGACCCAGTACTTC

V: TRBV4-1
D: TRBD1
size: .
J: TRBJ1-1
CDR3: CASSQRQGGYTEAFF
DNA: TGCGCCAGCAGCCAGAGACAGGGAGGATACACTGAAGCTTTCTTT

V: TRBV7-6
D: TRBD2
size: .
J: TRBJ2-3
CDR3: CASSLAGEGGASTDTQYF
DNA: TGTGCCAGCAGCTTAGCGGGGGAGGGAGGCGCTAGCACAGATACGCAGTATTTT

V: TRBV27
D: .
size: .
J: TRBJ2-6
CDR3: CASSGVPGANVLTF
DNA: TGTGCCAGCAGCGGAGTTCCTGGGGCCAACGTCCTGACTTTC

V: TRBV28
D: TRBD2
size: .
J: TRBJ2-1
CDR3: CASSWGLAGAPYNEQFF
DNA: TGTGCCAGCAGTTGGGGACTAGCGGGAGCCCCCTACAATGAGCAGTTCTTC

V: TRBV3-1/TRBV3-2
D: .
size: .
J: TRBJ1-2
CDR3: CASSQAHTKGGYTF
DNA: TGTGCCAGCAGCCAAGCGCACACCAAGGGCGGCTACACCTTC

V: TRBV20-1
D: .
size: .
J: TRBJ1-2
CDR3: CSASPDNYGYTF
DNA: TGCAGTGCTAGTCCAGATAACTATGGCTACACCTTC

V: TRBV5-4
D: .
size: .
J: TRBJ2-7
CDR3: CASSLGGSAISYEQYF
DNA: TGTGCCAGCAGCTTGGGGGGATCTGCTATCTCCTACGAGCAGTACTTC

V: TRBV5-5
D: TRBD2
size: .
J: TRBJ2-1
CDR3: CASSPRLALGDNEQFF
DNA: TGTGCCAGCAGCCCCCGACTAGCCTTGGGAGACAATGAGCAGTTCTTC

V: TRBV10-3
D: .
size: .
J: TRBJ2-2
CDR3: CAISESDTGELFF
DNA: TGTGCCATCAGTGAGTCAGACACCGGGGAGCTGTTTTTT

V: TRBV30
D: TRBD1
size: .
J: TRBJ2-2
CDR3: CAWRGDRANTGELFF
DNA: TGTGCCTGGAGAGGGGACAGGGCAAACACCGGGGAGCTGTTTTTT

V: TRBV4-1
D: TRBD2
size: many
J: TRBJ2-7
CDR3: CASSLTSGSLEQYF
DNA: TGCGCCAGCAGCCTAACTAGCGGGAGTCTAGAGCAGTACTTC

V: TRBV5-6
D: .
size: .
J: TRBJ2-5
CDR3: CASSLIGQETQYF
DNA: TGTGCCAGCAGCTTGATAGGCCAAGAGACCCAGTACTTC

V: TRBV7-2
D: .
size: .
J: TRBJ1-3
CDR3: CASSLAGHSGNTIYF
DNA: TGTGCCAGCAGCTTAGCGGGGCACTCTGGAAACACCATATATTTT

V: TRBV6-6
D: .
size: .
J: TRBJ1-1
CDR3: CASSAVRDPTEAFF
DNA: TGTGCCAGCAGTGCCGTTCGGGATCCCACTGAAGCTTTCTTT

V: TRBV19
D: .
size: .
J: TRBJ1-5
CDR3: CASTRGDQPQHF
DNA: TGTGCCAGTACCCGGGGAGATCAGCCCCAGCATTTT

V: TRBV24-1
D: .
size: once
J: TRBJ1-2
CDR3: CATKRAYGYTF
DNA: TGTGCCACCAAGCGGGCCTATGGCTACACCTTC

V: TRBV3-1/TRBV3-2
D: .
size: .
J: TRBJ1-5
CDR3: CASSQGNNQPQHF
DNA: TGTGCCAGCAGCCAGGGAAACAATCAGCCCCAGCATTTT

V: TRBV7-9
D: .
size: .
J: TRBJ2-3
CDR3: CASSPTDTQYF
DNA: TGTGCCAGCAGCCCCACAGATACGCAGTATTTT

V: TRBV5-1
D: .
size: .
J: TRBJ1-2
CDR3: CASTRDGANYGYTF
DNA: TGCGCCAGCACCCGGGACGGAGCTAACTATGGCTACACCTTC

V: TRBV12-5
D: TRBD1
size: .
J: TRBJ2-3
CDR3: CASGQYRGRLVDTQYF
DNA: TGTGCTAGTGGCCAATACAGGGGGCGGCTAGTAGATACGCAGTATTTT

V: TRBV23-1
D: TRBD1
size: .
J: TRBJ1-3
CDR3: CASLSGQGVCGNTIYF
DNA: TGCGCCAGCCTGTCGGGACAGGGGGTTTGTGGAAACACCATATATTTT

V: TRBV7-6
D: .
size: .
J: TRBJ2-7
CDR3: CASSLTKGGEQYF
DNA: TGTGCCAGCAGCTTAACAAAGGGTGGAGAGCAGTACTTC

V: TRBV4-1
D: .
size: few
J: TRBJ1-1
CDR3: CASSQGQENTEAFF
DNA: TGCGCCAGCAGCCAAGGACAGGAGAACACTGAAGCTTTCTTT

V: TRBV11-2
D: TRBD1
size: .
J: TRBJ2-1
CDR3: CASSLDGQGNIEQFF
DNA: TGTGCCAGCAGCTTAGACGGACAGGGGAATATTGAGCAGTTCTTC